This T cell receptor beta chain was found in a study of response to subunit inactivated influenza vaccine. Findings and limits, study-wide: That few new T cells are recruited by each seasonal influenza vaccination was the authors' suggestion.

This CDR3 comprises 12 residues. From the RT-PCR reads, TCRdb called clonotypes with MiXCR, one entry per CDR3 protein. The sample shows hundreds of thousands of distinct CDR3 sequences, 15% to 17% of them seen only once. This clonotype was found a few times. Its antigen is unidentified. This clonotype was sampled from a man aged 50-59 years who received an inactivated influenza vaccine. This material consisted of PBMCs from blood, taken 11 to 12 days after vaccination. J is TRBJ2-1 and V is TRBV21-1; the table gives TRBD1 as D, unverified against the DNA. TRBV21-1 is reported as a pseudogene. The CDR3 region is CASSKGRDEQFF. The CDR3 DNA reads TGTGCCAGCAGCAAGGGGCGCGATGAGCAGTTCTTC.